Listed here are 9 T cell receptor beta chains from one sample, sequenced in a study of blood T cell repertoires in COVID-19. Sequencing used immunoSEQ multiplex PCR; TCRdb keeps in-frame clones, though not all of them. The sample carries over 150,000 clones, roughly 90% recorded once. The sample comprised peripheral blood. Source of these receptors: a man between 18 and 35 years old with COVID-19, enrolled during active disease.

CDR3 sequence: CASSQGRGPDTQYF. Written as DNA, the CDR3 is TGTGCCAGCAGCCAAGGTAGGGGCCCAGATACGCAGTATTTT. This rearrangement joins TRBV3-1 (or the pseudogene TRBV3-2) to TRBJ2-3; D is possibly TRBD1 (5 bases). The germline V and J ends were trimmed by 1 base and 4 bases, with 9 bases remaining between them. This CDR3 has 14 amino acids. Germline V gene lookup returns CDR1 LGHDT and CDR2 YNNKEL (reference sequence).

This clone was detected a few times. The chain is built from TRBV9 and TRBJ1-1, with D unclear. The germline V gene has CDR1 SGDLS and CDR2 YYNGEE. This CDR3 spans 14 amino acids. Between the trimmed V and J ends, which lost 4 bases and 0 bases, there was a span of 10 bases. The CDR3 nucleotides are TGTGCCAGCAGCTCGAGGGAACTGAACACTGAAGCTTTCTTT. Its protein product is CASSSRELNTEAFF. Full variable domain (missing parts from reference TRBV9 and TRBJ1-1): DSGVTQTPKHLITATGQRVTLRCSPRSGDLSVYWYQQSLDQGLQFLIQYYNGEERAKGNILERFSAQQFPDLHSELNLSSLELGDSALYFCASSSRELNTEAFFGQGTRLTVV.

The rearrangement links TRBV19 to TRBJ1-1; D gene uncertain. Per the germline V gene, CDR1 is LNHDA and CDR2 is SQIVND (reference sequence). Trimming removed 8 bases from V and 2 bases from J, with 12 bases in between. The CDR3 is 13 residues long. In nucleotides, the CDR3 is TGTGCCAGTCGCAGTAGAGGTAACACTGAAGCTTTCTTT. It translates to CASRSRGNTEAFF. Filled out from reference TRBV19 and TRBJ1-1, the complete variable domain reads DGGITQSPKYLFRKEGQNVTLSCEQNLNHDAMYWYRQDPGQGLRLIYYSQIVNDFQKGDIAEGYSVSREKKESFPLTVTSAQKNPTAFYLCASRSRGNTEAFFGQGTRLTVV.

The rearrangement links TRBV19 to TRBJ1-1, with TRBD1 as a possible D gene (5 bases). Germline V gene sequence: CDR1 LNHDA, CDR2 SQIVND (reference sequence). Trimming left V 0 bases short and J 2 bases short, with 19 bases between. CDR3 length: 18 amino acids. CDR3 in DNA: TGTGCCAGTAGTATAGAGGCGATTATTGGGGGGACCAACACTGAAGCTTTCTTT. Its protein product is CASSIEAIIGGTNTEAFF.

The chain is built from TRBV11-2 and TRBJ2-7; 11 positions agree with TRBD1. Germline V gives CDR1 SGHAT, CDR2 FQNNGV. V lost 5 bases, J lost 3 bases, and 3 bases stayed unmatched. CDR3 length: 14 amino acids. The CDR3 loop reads CASSTGTGGYEQYF. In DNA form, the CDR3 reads TGTGCCAGCAGCACTGGGACAGGGGGCTACGAGCAGTACTTC.

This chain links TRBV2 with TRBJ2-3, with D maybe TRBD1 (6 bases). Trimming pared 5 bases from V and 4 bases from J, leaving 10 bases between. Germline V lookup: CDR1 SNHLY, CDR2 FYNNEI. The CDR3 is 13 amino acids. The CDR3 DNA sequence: TGTGCCAGCAGTTCAGGGGTAGCAGATACGCAGTATTTT. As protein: CASSSGVADTQYF.

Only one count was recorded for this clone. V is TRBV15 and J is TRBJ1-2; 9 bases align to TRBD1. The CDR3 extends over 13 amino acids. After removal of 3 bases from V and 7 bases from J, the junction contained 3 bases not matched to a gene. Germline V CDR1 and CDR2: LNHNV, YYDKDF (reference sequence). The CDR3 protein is CATSRQGQGGYTF. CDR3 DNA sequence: TGTGCCACCAGCAGGCAGGGACAGGGTGGCTACACCTTC.

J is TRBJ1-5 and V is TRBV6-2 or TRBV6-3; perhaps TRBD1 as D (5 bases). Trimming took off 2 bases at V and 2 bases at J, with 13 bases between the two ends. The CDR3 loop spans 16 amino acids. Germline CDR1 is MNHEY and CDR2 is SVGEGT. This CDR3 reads CASSYGGAPRNQPQHF. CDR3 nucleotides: TGTGCCAGCAGTTACGGTGGGGCACCTCGCAATCAGCCCCAGCATTTT.

In nucleotides, the CDR3 is TGTGCCAGCAGCCTAGCGGGGGGGGCAGATACGCAGTATTTT. This gives the protein CASSLAGGADTQYF. This chain uses TRBV9 with TRBJ2-3, with 12 bases identical to TRBD2. Germline V gene sequence: CDR1 SGDLS, CDR2 YYNGEE. Trimming at V came to 4 bases and at J to 4 bases, leaving 1 base not matched to a gene. The CDR3 spans 14 residues. Full variable domain (missing parts from reference TRBV9 and TRBJ2-3): DSGVTQTPKHLITATGQRVTLRCSPRSGDLSVYWYQQSLDQGLQFLIQYYNGEERAKGNILERFSAQQFPDLHSELNLSSLELGDSALYFCASSLAGGADTQYFGPGTRLTVL.